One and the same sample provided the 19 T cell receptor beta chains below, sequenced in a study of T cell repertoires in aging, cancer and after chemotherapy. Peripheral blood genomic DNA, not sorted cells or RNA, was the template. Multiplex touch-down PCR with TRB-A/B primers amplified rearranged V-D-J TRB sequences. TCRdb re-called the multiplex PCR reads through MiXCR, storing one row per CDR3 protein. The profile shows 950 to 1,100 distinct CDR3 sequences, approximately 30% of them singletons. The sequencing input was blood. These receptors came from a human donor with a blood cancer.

CDR3 nucleotides: TGTGCCAGCAGTATAGCGGGGGAGAACACCGGGGAGCTGTTTTTT. This codes for CASSIAGENTGELFF. The rearrangement joins TRBV6-5 to TRBJ2-2; 9 bases are a match to TRBD2. From germline, CDR1 is MNHEY and CDR2 SVGAGI. V shed 5 bases, J shed 1 base, and the junction held 2 bases outside the gene matches. CDR3 length: 15 residues.

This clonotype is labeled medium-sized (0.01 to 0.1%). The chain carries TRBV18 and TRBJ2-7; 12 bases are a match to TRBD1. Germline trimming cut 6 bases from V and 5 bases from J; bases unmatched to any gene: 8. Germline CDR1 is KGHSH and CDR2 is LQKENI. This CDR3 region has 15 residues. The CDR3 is CASSQTGTGGHEQYF. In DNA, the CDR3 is TGTGCCAGCTCCCAAACCGGGACAGGGGGCCACGAGCAGTACTTC.

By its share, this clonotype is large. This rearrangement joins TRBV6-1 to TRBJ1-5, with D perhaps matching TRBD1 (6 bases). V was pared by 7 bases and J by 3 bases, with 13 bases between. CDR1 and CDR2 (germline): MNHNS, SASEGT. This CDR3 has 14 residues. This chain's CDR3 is CASNPTGSNQPQHF. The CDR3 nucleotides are TGTGCCAGCAACCCTACAGGGTCCAATCAGCCCCAGCATTTT.

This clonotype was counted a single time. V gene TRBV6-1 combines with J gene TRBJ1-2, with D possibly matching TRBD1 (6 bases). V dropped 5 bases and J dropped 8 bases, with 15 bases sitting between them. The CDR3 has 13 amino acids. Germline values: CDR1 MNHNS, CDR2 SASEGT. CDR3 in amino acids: CASSTGWRGGYTF. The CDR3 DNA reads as TGTGCCAGCAGTACAGGGTGGAGGGGAGGCTACACCTTC.

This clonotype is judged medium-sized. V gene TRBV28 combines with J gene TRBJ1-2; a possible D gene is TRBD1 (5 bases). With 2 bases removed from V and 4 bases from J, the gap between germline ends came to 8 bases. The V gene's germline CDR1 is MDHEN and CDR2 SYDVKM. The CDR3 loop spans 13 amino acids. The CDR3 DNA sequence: TGTGCCAGCAGTTTAGGGGCGGTCTATGGCTACACCTTC. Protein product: CASSLGAVYGYTF.

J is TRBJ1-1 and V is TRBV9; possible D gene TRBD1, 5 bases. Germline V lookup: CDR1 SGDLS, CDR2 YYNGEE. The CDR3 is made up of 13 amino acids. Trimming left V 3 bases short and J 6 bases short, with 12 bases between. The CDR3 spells CASSGTRGAEAFF. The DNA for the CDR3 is TGTGCCAGCAGCGGGACCCGGGGCGCTGAAGCTTTCTTT.

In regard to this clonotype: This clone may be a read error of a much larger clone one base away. DNA of the CDR3: TGTGCCAGCAGCTCTTCCGGGACAGGGGGCTCCAATAAGCAGTTCTTC. Its protein product is CASSSSGTGGSNKQFF. The chain joins TRBV7-7 to TRBJ2-1, with 12 bases aligning to TRBD1. The germline V gene encodes CDR1 SSHAT and CDR2 FNYEAQ (reference sequence). The CDR3 has 16 amino acids.

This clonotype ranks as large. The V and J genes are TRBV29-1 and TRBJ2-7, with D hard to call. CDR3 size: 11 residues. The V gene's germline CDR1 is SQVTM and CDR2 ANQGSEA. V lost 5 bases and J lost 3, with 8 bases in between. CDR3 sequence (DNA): TGCAGCGTTTCGGGTGGCTACGAGCAGTACTTC. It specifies CSVSGGYEQYF.

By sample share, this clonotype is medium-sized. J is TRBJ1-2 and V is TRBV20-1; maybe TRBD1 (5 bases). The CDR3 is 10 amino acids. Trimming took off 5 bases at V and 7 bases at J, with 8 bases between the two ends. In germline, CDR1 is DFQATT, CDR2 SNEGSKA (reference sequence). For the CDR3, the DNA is TGCAGTGCTTGGCAGGGTGGCTACACCTTC. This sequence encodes CSAWQGGYTF.

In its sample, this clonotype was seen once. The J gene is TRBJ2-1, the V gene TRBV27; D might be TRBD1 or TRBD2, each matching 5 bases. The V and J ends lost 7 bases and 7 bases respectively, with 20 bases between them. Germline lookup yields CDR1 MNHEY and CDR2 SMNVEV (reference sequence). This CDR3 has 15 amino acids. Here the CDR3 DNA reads TGTGCCAGCAAACGACTTGAGGGGAAGCGAAATGAGCAGTTCTTC. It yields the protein CASKRLEGKRNEQFF.

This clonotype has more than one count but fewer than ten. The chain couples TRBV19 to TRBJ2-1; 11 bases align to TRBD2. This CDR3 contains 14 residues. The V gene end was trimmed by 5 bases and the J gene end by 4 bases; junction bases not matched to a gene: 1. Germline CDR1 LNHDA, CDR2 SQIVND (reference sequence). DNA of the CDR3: TGTGCCAGTAGTGGGACTAGCGGATACAATGAGCAGTTCTTC. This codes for CASSGTSGYNEQFF.

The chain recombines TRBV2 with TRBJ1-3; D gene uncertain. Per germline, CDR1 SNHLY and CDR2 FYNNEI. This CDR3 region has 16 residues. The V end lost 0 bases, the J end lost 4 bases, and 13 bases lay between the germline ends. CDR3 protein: CASSEARTLRGNTIYF. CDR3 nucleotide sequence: TGTGCCAGCAGTGAAGCCCGGACCCTGCGGGGAAACACCATATATTTT.

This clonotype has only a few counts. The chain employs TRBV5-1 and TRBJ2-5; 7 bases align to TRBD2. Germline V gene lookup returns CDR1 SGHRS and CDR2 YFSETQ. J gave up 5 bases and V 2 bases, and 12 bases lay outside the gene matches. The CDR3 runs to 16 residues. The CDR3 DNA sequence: TGCGCCAGCAGCTTAACAGCGGGACTAACGGCGGAGACCCAGTACTTC. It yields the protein CASSLTAGLTAETQYF.

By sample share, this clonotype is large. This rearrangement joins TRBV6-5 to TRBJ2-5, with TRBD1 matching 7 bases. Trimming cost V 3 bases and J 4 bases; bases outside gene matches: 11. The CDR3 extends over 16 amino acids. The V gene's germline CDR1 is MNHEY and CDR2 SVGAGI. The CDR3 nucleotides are TGTGCCAGCAGTTATGGGGCAGGGGGTAACGGAGAGACCCAGTACTTC. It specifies CASSYGAGGNGETQYF.

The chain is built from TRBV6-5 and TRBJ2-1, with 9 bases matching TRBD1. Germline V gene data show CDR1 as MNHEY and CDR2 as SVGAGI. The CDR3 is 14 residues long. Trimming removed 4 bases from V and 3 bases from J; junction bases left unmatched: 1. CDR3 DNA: TGTGCCAGCAGTTTGACAGGGGGCTACAATGAGCAGTTCTTC. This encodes CASSLTGGYNEQFF.

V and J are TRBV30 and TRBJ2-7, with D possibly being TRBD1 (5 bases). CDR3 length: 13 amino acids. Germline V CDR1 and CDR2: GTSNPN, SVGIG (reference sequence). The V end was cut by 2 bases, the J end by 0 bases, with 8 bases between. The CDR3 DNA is TGTGCCTGGAGTCCCAGGGACTCCTACGAGCAGTACTTC. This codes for CAWSPRDSYEQYF.

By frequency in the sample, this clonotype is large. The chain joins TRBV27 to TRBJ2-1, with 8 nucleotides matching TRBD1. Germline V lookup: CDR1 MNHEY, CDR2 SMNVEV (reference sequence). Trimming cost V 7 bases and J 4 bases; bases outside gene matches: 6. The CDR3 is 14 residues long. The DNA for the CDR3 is TGTGCCAGCACCGGGACAGGCGGGTACAATGAGCAGTTCTTC. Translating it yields CASTGTGGYNEQFF.

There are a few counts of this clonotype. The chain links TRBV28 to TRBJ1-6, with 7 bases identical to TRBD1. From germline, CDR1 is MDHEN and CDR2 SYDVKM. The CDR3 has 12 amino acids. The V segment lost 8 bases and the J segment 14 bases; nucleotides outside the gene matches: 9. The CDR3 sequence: CASLREGAALHF. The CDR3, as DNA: TGTGCCAGCCTTCGTGAGGGGGCGGCCCTCCACTTT.

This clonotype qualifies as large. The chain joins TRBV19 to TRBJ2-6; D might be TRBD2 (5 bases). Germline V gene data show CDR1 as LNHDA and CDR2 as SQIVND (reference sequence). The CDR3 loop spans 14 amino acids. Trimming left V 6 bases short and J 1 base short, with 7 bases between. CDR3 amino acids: CASRRRSGANVLTF. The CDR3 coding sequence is TGTGCCAGTAGGAGGAGGTCTGGGGCCAACGTCCTGACTTTC.